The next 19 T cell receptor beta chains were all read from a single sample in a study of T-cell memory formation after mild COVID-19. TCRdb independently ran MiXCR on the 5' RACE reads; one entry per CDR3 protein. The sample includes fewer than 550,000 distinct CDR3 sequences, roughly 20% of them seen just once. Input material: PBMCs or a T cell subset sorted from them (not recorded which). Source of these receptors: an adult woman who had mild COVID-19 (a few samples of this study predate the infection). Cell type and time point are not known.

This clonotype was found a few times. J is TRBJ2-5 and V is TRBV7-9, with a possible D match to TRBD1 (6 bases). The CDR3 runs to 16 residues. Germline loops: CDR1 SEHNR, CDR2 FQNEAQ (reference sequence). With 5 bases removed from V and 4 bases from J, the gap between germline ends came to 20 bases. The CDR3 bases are TGTGCCAGCAGCCCCGTCCCAGGGGAGATCCTAGAGACCCAGTACTTC. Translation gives CASSPVPGEILETQYF. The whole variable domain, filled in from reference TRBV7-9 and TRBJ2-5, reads DTGVSQNPRHKITKRGQNVTFRCDPISEHNRLYWYRQTLGQGPEFLTYFQNEAQLEKSRLLSDRFSAERPKGSFSTLEIQRTEQGDSAMYLCASSPVPGEILETQYFGPGTRLLVL.

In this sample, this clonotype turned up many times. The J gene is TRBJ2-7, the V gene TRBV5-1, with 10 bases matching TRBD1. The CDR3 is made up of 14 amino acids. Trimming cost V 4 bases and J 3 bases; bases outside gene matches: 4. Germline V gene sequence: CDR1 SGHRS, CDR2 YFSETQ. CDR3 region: CASSTGTGDYEQYF. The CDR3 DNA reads TGCGCCAGCAGCACCGGGACAGGGGACTACGAGCAGTACTTC.

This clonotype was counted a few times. CDR3 coding DNA: TGCAGTGCTAGAGTCGACAGAGCCTACGAGCAGTACTTC. Its protein product is CSARVDRAYEQYF. J is TRBJ2-7 and V is TRBV20-1; maybe TRBD1 (5 bases). V was pared by 1 base and J by 2 bases, with 9 bases between. The CDR3 covers 13 residues. CDR1 and CDR2 (germline): DFQATT, SNEGSKA (reference sequence).

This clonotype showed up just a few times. The CDR3 spells CASSQDLRGGSETQYF. The CDR3 bases are TGCGCCAGCAGCCAAGATCTTCGAGGGGGTTCGGAGACCCAGTACTTC. J is TRBJ2-5 and V is TRBV4-1, with a possible D match to TRBD1 (6 bases). Trimming stripped 0 bases from V and 5 bases from J, with 16 bases between. Germline CDR1 MGHRA, CDR2 YSYEKL. The CDR3 totals 16 residues.

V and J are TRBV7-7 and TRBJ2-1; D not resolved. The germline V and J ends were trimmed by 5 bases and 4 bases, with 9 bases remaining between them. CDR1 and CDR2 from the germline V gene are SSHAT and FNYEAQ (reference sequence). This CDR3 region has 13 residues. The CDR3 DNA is TGTGCCAGCAGCAGACGGGCATACAATGAGCAGTTCTTC. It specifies CASSRRAYNEQFF.

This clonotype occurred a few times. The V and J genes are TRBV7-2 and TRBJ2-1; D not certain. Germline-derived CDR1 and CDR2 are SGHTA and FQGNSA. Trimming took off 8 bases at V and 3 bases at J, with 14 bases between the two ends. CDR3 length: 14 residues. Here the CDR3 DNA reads TGTGCCAGCGGCGGAAGGATCGGCTACAATGAGCAGTTCTTC. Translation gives CASGGRIGYNEQFF. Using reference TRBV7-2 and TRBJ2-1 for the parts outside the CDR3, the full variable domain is GAGVSQSPSNKVTEKGKDVELRCDPISGHTALYWYRQSLGQGLEFLIYFQGNSAPDKSGLPSDRFSAERTGGSVSTLTIQRTQQEDSAVYLCASGGRIGYNEQFFGPGTRLTVL.

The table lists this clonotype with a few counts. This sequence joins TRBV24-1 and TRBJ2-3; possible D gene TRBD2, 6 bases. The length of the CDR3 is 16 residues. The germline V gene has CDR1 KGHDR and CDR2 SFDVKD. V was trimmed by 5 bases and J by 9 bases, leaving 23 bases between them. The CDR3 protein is CATSGNSGVVEKTQYF. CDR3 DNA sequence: TGTGCCACCAGTGGTAACTCGGGAGTGGTGGAGAAAACGCAGTATTTT.

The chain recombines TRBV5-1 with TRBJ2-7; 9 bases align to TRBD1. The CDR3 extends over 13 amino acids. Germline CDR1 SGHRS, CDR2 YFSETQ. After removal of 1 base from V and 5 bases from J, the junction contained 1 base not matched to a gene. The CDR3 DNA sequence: TGCGCCAGCAGCTTGTGGACAGGGGACGAGCAGTACTTC. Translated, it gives CASSLWTGDEQYF.

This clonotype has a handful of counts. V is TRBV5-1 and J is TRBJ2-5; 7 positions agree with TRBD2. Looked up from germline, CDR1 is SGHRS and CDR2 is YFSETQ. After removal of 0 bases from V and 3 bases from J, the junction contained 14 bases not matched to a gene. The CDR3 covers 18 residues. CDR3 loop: CASSLGVPKREWEETQYF. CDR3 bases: TGCGCCAGCAGCTTGGGAGTACCTAAGCGGGAATGGGAAGAGACCCAGTACTTC.

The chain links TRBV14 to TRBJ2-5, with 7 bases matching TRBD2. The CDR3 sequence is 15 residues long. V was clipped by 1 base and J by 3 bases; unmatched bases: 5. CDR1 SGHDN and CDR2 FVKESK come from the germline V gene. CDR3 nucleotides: TGTGCCAGCAGCCAAGCGGGAGGAGGGAAAGAGACCCAGTACTTC. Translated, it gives CASSQAGGGKETQYF.

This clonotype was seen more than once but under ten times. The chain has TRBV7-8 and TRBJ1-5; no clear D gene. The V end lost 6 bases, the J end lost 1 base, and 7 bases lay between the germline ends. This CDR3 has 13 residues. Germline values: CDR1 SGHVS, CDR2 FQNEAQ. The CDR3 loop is CASRVDSNQPQHF. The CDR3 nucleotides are TGTGCCAGCAGGGTGGACAGCAATCAGCCCCAGCATTTT.

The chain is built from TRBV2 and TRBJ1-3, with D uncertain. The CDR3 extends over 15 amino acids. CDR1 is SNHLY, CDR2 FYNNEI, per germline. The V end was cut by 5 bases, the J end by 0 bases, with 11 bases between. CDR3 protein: CASSQRGNSGNTIYF. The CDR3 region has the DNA TGTGCCAGCAGTCAACGAGGAAACTCTGGAAACACCATATATTTT.

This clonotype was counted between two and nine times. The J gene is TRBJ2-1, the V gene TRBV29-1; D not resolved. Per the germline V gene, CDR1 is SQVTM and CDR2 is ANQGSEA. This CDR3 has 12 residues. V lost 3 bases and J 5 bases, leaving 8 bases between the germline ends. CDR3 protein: CSVEGNDNEQFF. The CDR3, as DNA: TGCAGCGTTGAGGGTAATGACAATGAGCAGTTCTTC.

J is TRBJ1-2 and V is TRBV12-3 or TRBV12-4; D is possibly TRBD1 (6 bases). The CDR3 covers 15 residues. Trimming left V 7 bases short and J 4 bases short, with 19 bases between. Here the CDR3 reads CASTNRGGPPYGYTF. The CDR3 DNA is TGTGCCAGCACTAATCGAGGGGGTCCCCCCTATGGCTACACCTTC.

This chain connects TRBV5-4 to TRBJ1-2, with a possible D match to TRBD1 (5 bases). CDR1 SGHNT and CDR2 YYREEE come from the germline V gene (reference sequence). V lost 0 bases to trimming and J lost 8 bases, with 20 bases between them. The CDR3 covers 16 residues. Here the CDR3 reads CASSLGLRRQFIGYTF. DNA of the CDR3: TGTGCCAGCAGCTTGGGCTTGAGGAGACAGTTTATAGGCTACACCTTC.

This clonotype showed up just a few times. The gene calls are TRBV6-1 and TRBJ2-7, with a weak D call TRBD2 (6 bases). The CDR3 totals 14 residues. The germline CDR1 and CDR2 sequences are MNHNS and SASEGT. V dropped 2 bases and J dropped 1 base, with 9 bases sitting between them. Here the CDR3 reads CASSEFGSSYEQYF. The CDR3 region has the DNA TGTGCCAGCAGTGAATTCGGGAGTTCCTACGAGCAGTACTTC.

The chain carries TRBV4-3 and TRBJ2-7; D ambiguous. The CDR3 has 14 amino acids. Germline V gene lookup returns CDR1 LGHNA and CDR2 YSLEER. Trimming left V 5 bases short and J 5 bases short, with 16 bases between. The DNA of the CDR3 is TGCGCCAGCAGCTCACGGGTTTGGAGTAACGAGCAGTACTTC. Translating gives CASSSRVWSNEQYF.

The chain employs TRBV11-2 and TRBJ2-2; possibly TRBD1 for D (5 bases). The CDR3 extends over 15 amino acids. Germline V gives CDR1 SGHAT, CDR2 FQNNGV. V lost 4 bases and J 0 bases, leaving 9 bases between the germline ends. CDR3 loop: CASSWAGSNTGELFF. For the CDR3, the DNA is TGTGCCAGCAGCTGGGCAGGGTCGAACACCGGGGAGCTGTTTTTT.

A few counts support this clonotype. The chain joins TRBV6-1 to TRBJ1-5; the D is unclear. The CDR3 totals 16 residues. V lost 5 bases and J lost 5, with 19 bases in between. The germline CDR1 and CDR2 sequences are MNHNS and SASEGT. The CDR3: CASSTRVSFLDQPQHF. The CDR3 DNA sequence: TGTGCCAGCAGTACCCGGGTTTCCTTTTTAGATCAGCCCCAGCATTTT.